These 22 T cell receptor beta chains were all obtained from the same sample, sequenced in a study of T cell repertoires in ileal Crohn's disease. Stated time point: neoterminal ileum biopsy at postoperative endoscopy, about 6 months after surgery. The repertoire was sequenced with immunoSEQ multiplex PCR; TCRdb's copy has only in-frame clones and lacks some. The table lists about 62,000 clones, roughly 91% of them singletons, with about 1.9% in the top ten. The sequencing sample was made of ileal tissue. These receptors were obtained from an adult with Crohn's disease.

There are a few counts of this clone. The V and J genes are TRBV19 and TRBJ2-7; D gene uncertain. V was clipped by 1 base and J by 3 bases, with 13 bases between them. Germline CDR1 LNHDA, CDR2 SQIVND (reference sequence). The CDR3 has 15 residues. CDR3 nucleotide sequence: TGTGCCAGTAGTATAGTGTGGCGGTGGTACTACGAGCAGTACGTC. Protein: CASSIVWRWYYEQYV.

The chain uses TRBV5-4 and TRBJ1-2; TRBD1 matches 7 bases. This CDR3 spans 12 amino acids. J lost 6 bases, V lost 4 bases, and 3 bases had no gene match. In germline, CDR1 is SGHNT, CDR2 YYREEE (reference sequence). CDR3 protein: CASSLGTDGYTF. CDR3 sequence (DNA): TGTGCCAGCAGCCTGGGGACAGATGGCTACACCTTC.

V and J are TRBV28 and TRBJ1-4, with TRBD1 matching 7 bases. Germline values: CDR1 MDHEN, CDR2 SYDVKM. The CDR3 runs 15 residues. Trimming at V came to 1 base and at J to 4 bases, leaving 3 bases not matched to a gene. The CDR3 protein is CASSLLGQNNEKLFF. CDR3 DNA: TGTGCCAGCAGTTTATTGGGACAGAATAATGAAAAACTGTTTTTT. The full variable domain, its missing parts supplied by reference TRBV28 and TRBJ1-4, is DVKVTQSSRYLVKRTGEKVFLECVQDMDHENMFWYRQDPGLGLRLIYFSYDVKMKEKGDIPEGYSVSREKKERFSLILESASTNQTSMYLCASSLLGQNNEKLFFGSGTQLSVL.

By share of the sample, this clone is medium-sized. This sequence joins TRBV4-1 and TRBJ1-3; D gene ambiguous. This CDR3 has 16 residues. Trimming removed 0 bases from V and 0 bases from J, with 9 bases in between. Germline V gives CDR1 MGHRA, CDR2 YSYEKL. Here the CDR3 reads CASSQEAAVSGNTIYF. CDR3 sequence (DNA): TGCGCCAGCAGCCAAGAGGCGGCAGTCTCTGGAAACACCATATATTTT.

The genes are TRBV5-1 and TRBJ2-3, with 14 bases fitting TRBD2. This CDR3 has 18 amino acids. V lost 2 bases and J lost 2; bases outside the gene matches: 7. The germline CDR1 and CDR2 sequences are SGHRS and YFSETQ. The CDR3 bases are TGCGCCAGCAGCTTTGGGACTAGCGGGGGCATCTTCACAGATACGCAGTATTTT. Its translation: CASSFGTSGGIFTDTQYF.

The chain recombines TRBV6-1 with TRBJ1-2; the D is unclear. Between the trimmed V and J ends, which lost 5 bases and 4 bases, there was a span of 11 bases. The CDR3 consists of 13 residues. Looked up from germline, CDR1 is MNHNS and CDR2 is SASEGT. The CDR3 reads CASSLSSPYGYTF. DNA for the CDR3: TGTGCCAGCAGTCTTAGTAGCCCCTATGGCTACACCTTC.

V usage is TRBV11-2 and J usage is TRBJ1-6; D is unclear. This CDR3 region has 11 residues. Germline lookup yields CDR1 SGHAT and CDR2 FQNNGV. The ends were cut back, 6 bases at V and 7 bases at J, with 4 bases in the middle. CDR3 sequence: CASRGNSPLHF. For the CDR3, the DNA is TGTGCCAGCAGGGGCAATTCACCCCTCCACTTT.

The CDR3: CASSQGGVGPDTQYF. The CDR3 DNA reads as TGCGCCAGCAGCCAAGGCGGGGTCGGTCCAGATACGCAGTATTTT. The V gene is TRBV4-3, the J gene TRBJ2-3, with a tentative D call TRBD2 (6 bases). The V gene's germline CDR1 is LGHNA and CDR2 YSLEER. This CDR3 spans 15 amino acids. V dropped 1 base and J dropped 4 bases, with 12 bases sitting between them.

This sequence joins TRBV12-5 and TRBJ1-2; TRBD1 aligns across 10 bases. The V and J ends lost 3 bases and 8 bases, in that order; junction bases with no gene match: 9. Germline CDR1 reads LGHNT; CDR2 reads FRNRAP. The CDR3 loop spans 15 amino acids. CDR3: CASGLRDRGLRGYTF. The CDR3 DNA sequence: TGTGCTAGTGGTTTACGGGACAGGGGATTGAGGGGCTACACCTTC.

This chain uses TRBV7-8 with TRBJ2-7, with 8 bases lining up with TRBD1. The CDR3 consists of 17 residues. J lost 2 bases, V lost 2 bases, and 11 bases had no gene match. CDR1 is SGHVS and CDR2 is FQNEAQ in the germline V gene. As DNA, the CDR3 is TGTGCCAGCAGCTTACTTTTTAGGACAGGGATCCCCTACGAGCAGTACTTC. Translated: CASSLLFRTGIPYEQYF.

J is TRBJ1-1 and V is TRBV5-6, with D tentatively TRBD1 (6 bases). The germline V gene encodes CDR1 SGHDT and CDR2 YYEEEE. This CDR3 has 15 residues. The V end was cut by 1 base, the J end by 4 bases, with 14 bases between. The CDR3 nucleotides read TGTGCCAGCAGCTTGCGGGGGGCGAGCGGCACTGAAGCTTTCTTT. Its protein product is CASSLRGASGTEAFF.

This chain connects TRBV5-1 to TRBJ2-7; 9 bases agree with TRBD2. The CDR3 totals 15 residues. V lost 7 bases to trimming and J lost 3 bases; unmatched junction nucleotides: 11. In germline, CDR1 is SGHRS, CDR2 YFSETQ. CDR3 protein: CASGPLAGRNYEQYF. The CDR3 DNA reads as TGCGCCAGCGGTCCCCTAGCGGGACGGAACTACGAGCAGTACTTC.

The chain links TRBV5-4 to TRBJ1-4; 7 nucleotides agree with TRBD1. The germline CDR1 and CDR2 sequences are SGHNT and YYREEE (reference sequence). The trim removed 3 bases at V and 10 bases at J, leaving 9 bases unmatched. This CDR3 has 14 residues. The CDR3 sequence is CASSSRQGERKLFF. In DNA, the CDR3 is TGTGCCAGCAGCTCTCGACAGGGTGAGAGAAAACTGTTTTTT.

The chain joins TRBV29-1 to TRBJ2-1; D ambiguous. Trimming pared 3 bases from V and 2 bases from J, leaving 11 bases between. The CDR3 runs 14 residues. Per germline, CDR1 SQVTM and CDR2 ANQGSEA. CDR3 sequence (DNA): TGCAGCGTTGAGCTAGTTTGGGCCTACAATGAGCAGTTCTTC. As protein: CSVELVWAYNEQFF.

This clone has just a few counts. This sequence joins TRBV5-6 and TRBJ1-5; 7 nucleotides match TRBD1. V shed 4 bases, J shed 7 bases, and the junction held 8 bases outside the gene matches. From germline, CDR1 is SGHDT and CDR2 YYEEEE. The CDR3 covers 14 residues. The DNA for the CDR3 is TGTGCCAGCAGCGGGCGGACAGGCGGGCAGCCCCAGCATTTT. This gives the protein CASSGRTGGQPQHF.

The chain has TRBV5-1 and TRBJ1-1, with D uncertain. Germline assignment: CDR1 SGHRS and CDR2 YFSETQ. V lost 2 bases, J lost 0 bases, and 11 bases lay in between. The CDR3 is made up of 15 amino acids. CDR3 nucleotides: TGCGCCAGCAGCTTTTACGGGGAGATGAACACTGAAGCTTTCTTT. It codes for CASSFYGEMNTEAFF.

This clone was seen only a few times. The chain employs TRBV6-5 and TRBJ2-4; 8 bases are a match to TRBD1. Germline CDR1 and CDR2: MNHEY and SVGAGI. V dropped 5 bases and J dropped 8; count of bases not matched to a gene: 11. CDR3 length equals 15 residues. The CDR3 reads CASSHTTGDLDIQYF. The CDR3 DNA reads as TGTGCCAGCAGTCACACGACAGGGGATTTAGACATTCAGTACTTC.

The chain recombines TRBV27 with TRBJ2-5; 8 bases fit TRBD1. Trimming took 5 bases from V and 4 from J; bases not matched to a gene: 9. This CDR3 spans 15 amino acids. Looked up from germline, CDR1 is MNHEY and CDR2 is SMNVEV (reference sequence). This CDR3 reads CASSPTPTGVETQYF. CDR3 in DNA: TGTGCCAGCAGTCCAACCCCGACAGGGGTAGAGACCCAGTACTTC.

This clone occurred once. The genes are TRBV29-1 and TRBJ2-1; TRBD2 matches 7 bases. In germline, CDR1 is SQVTM, CDR2 ANQGSEA. The V segment lost 8 bases and the J segment 5 bases; nucleotides outside the gene matches: 6. The CDR3 covers 12 residues. CDR3 in DNA: TGCAGCTGGGCGGGGGTCAACAATGAGCAGTTCTTC. Its protein is CSWAGVNNEQFF.

The chain has TRBV7-8 and TRBJ1-3, with D perhaps TRBD1 (6 bases). V shed 8 bases and J shed 4 bases, with 21 bases lying between them. The CDR3 extends over 16 amino acids. Germline assignment: CDR1 SGHVS and CDR2 FQNEAQ. Written as DNA, the CDR3 is TGTGCCAGCGGGTTGAGGGGGGGATCGGAGGGAAACACCATATATTTT. Amino acids: CASGLRGGSEGNTIYF. The whole variable domain, remainder taken from reference TRBV7-8 and TRBJ1-3, is GAGVSQSPRYKVAKRGQDVALRCDPISGHVSLFWYQQALGQGPEFLTYFQNEAQLDKSGLPSDRFFAERPEGSVSTLKIQRTQQEDSAVYLCASGLRGGSEGNTIYFGEGSWLTVV.

The chain employs TRBV5-1 and TRBJ1-1; D uncertain. V lost 0 bases and J 2 bases, leaving 5 bases between the germline ends. Per germline, CDR1 SGHRS and CDR2 YFSETQ. The CDR3 runs to 13 residues. The CDR3 reads CASSLGANTEAFF. Written as DNA, the CDR3 is TGCGCCAGCAGCTTGGGGGCTAACACTGAAGCTTTCTTT. Using reference TRBV5-1 and TRBJ1-1 for the parts outside the CDR3, the full variable domain is KAGVTQTPRYLIKTRGQQVTLSCSPISGHRSVSWYQQTPGQGLQFLFEYFSETQRNKGNFPGRFSGRQFSNSRSEMNVSTLELGDSALYLCASSLGANTEAFFGQGTRLTVV.

The genes are TRBV6-4 and TRBJ1-3; 7 bases line up with TRBD1. Germline trimming cut 5 bases from V and 2 bases from J; bases unmatched to any gene: 6. The CDR3 extends over 15 amino acids. The germline V gene encodes CDR1 MRHNA and CDR2 SNTAGT. The CDR3 region has the DNA TGTGCCAGCAGTCTGGCCCAGGGGGCTGGAAACACCATATATTTT. It yields the protein CASSLAQGAGNTIYF.